This TCR beta chain was captured in a study of CD8+ T cells in alopecia areata (dated 2018 in TCRdb). A note on the overall study: The treated patients, all with moderate-to-severe alopecia areata, were enrolled in an open-label pilot trial of oral tofacitinib given at 5 to 10 mg twice daily. Patients received tofacitinib for 6 to 18 months and were then followed off drug for 6 months to check for delayed response and recurrence. Disease severity in treated patients was measured with the SALT score, which quantifies the percentage of affected scalp surface area. High-throughput TCRbeta sequencing was used to examine T cell clonal expansion in alopecia areata in both the C3H/HeJ mouse model and human patients. Human TCRbeta sequencing covered scalp tissue and sorted CD4+ and CD8+ peripheral blood T cells from patchy and totalis/universalis alopecia areata patients and healthy controls. Patients on tofacitinib were biopsied at baseline and after 4 and 24 weeks of treatment, and several of the patients also had a later scalp biopsy. Clonality in the scalp was compared among normal scalp (n=4), patchy alopecia areata scalp (n=8), and alopecia totalis/universalis scalp (n=8). The RNA source kit depended on sample type: the PAXgene miRNA kit for fixed scalp, the miRNeasy kit for PBMCs, and the RNeasy kit for mouse skin. TCRbeta CDR3 regions were amplified by immunoSEQ multiplex PCR using 35 Vbeta forward and 13 Jbeta reverse primers. Study-wide conclusions, independent of this receptor: Shared TCR sequences between patients were less evident than in mice, which may be partly attributable to HLA diversity in the patient population. Because the treated cohort was small and included a single nonresponder, larger studies are needed to assess links between baseline CD8+ expansion and response. Lesional scalp, especially in alopecia totalis/universalis, showed higher clonality and more expanded CD8+ clones than normal scalp, suggesting antigenic drive. Unlike mouse skin, which is dominated by gammadelta T cells, normal human skin has resident alphabeta T cells that are also sequenced, and this complicates analysis of the scalp TCR repertoire. Scalp clonality and the number of expanded CD8+ clones among the top 100 scalp clones were significantly decreased by tofacitinib. Many expanded lesional clones were found to persist in scalp and blood during tofacitinib treatment, and relapse after treatment cessation may be partly explained by this persistence.

The CDR3 runs 15 amino acids, cysteine and phenylalanine included. Only CDR3 DNA is held: 45 bases, read in frame from base 1. The germline V gene (reference sequence) specifies SEHNR as CDR1 and FQNEAQ as CDR2. At the junction V is shortened by 3 bases and J by 3 bases; bases outside the gene matches: 6. The label giving this sample's time point can be read as: around 22 weeks on oral tofacitinib. The treatment or condition label, as the study defines it: oral pan-JAK inhibitor, 5-10 mg twice daily. From alopecia areata patients, peripheral blood was collected along with lesional scalp punch biopsies. After PBMCs were isolated by density centrifugation and stained for CD3, CD4 and CD8, a FACSAria was used to sort CD4+ and CD8+ T cells. About this clone: It lacks a known antigen. No base-level quality is on record; no much larger clone is a single base apart.

The library was generated by the immunoSEQ multiplex PCR assay. To provide template for TCR sequencing, every sample had RNA extracted and reverse transcribed into cDNA. First-strand cDNA was synthesized with SuperScript III using a 2:1 mix of oligo-dT and random hexamers. A synthetic immune receptor repertoire was used to measure amplification bias, and any remaining bias was corrected computationally. The published analysis was carried out like this. Raw reads were preprocessed for error removal, and CDR3 was defined according to IMGT conventions as running from the conserved cysteine to phenylalanine. Clonality was calculated as 1 minus Shannon entropy normalized by log2 of the number of productive unique TCRs. Scalp TCRbeta sequences were cross-referenced with sorted blood CD4 and CD8 repertoires so that the CD4 or CD8 identity of scalp clones could be inferred. TCRdb's version of the immuneACCESS table is confined to in-frame rearrangements and falls short of the full clone set. An unresolved V gene accounts for under half of the shortfall where checked; the remainder is of unknown origin. V, J and clone size reflect that table, while D and trimming were determined from the DNA. This sample has 200,000 or so clones in its table, and 55% to 75% of those were observed once. The top ten hold roughly 5.8% of the sample.

Here the sequenced sample was CD4+ T cells sorted from blood, taken at week 24, from a patient treated with tofacitinib. The chain uses TRBV7-9 and TRBJ1-1; TRBD1 matches 8 bases in the middle. This TCR was recovered from a human donor with alopecia areata. The DNA sequence is as follows: TGTGCCAGCAGCTTTGGGGACAGGCGGGACACTGAAGCTTTCTTT. It translates to CASSFGDRRDTEAFF. The full variable domain, completed from the reference TRBV7-9 and TRBJ1-1 proteins outside the CDR3, reads DTGVSQNPRHKITKRGQNVTFRCDPISEHNRLYWYRQTLGQGPEFLTYFQNEAQLEKSRLLSDRFSAERPKGSFSTLEIQRTEQGDSAMYLCASSFGDRRDTEAFFGQGTRLTVV.